Listed below are T cell receptor beta chains from one sample, sequenced in a study of prognosis after radiotherapy for stage I lung cancer. MiXCR, run by TCRdb on the multiplex PCR reads, gives a single entry per CDR3 protein. The table includes about 34,000 distinct CDR3 sequences, around 35% detected once. The sample in question was PBMCs, obtained before or after stereotactic body radiation therapy (not recorded which). These receptors were taken from a donor over 45 with non-small cell lung cancer. Each CDR3 is given with its conserved first and last residue. Fields, in order: clone size, D gene, J gene, V gene, CDR3 DNA, CDR3 protein. A D gene is named only where the DNA matches it firmly. Not all rows give a size; the values are once, few, many and, for expanded clones, a class.

>many|-|TRBJ2-7|TRBV12-5
TGTGCTCCAGGGACCGCCTCCTACGAGCAGTACTTC
CAPGTASYEQYF
>-|-|TRBJ1-1|TRBV12-5
TGTGCTAGTGGTTTGGACGGGACATGGTGTCGCACTGAAGCTTTCTTT
CASGLDGTWCRTEAFF
>-|TRBD1|TRBJ1-1|TRBV3-1
TGTGCCAGCAGGAGACAGGGGGGGTACACTGAAGCTTTCTTT
CASRRQGGYTEAFF
>many|-|TRBJ2-1|TRBV12-3/TRBV12-4
TGTGCCAGCAGTTTTGACTCTCACTTTGAGCAGTTCTTC
CASSFDSHFEQFF
>few|-|TRBJ2-3|TRBV6-1
TGTGCCAGCAGTGAATTCAATGAGGGGTCCACAGATACGCAGTATTTT
CASSEFNEGSTDTQYF
>many|-|TRBJ2-5|TRBV30
TGTGCCTGGAGTCTCCCGGGGGAGACCCAGTACTTC
CAWSLPGETQYF
>many|-|TRBJ1-1|TRBV29-1
TGCAGCGTTGCTATGGTGACAGCAAACACTGAAGCTTTCTTT
CSVAMVTANTEAFF
>many|TRBD2|TRBJ2-2|TRBV9
TGTGCCAGCAGCGTAGGCGGGGGGACTCACACCGGGGAGCTGTTTTTT
CASSVGGGTHTGELFF
>-|TRBD2|TRBJ2-2|TRBV25-1
TGTGCCAGCAGTACTGGGACTAGCGGGAGTACCGGGGAGCTGTTTTTT
CASSTGTSGSTGELFF
>-|TRBD1|TRBJ1-3|TRBV7-9
TGTGCCAGCAGCTTAACAGGGGCCGGAAACACCATATATTTT
CASSLTGAGNTIYF
>many|TRBD2|TRBJ2-3|TRBV7-8
TGTGCCAGCAGCTCTAGCGGGGGGAACCATGATACGCAGTATTTT
CASSSSGGNHDTQYF
>many|-|TRBJ1-5|TRBV28
TGTGCCAGCAGGACAAGCCGGACACATTGGAACAATCAGCCCCAGCATTTT
CASRTSRTHWNNQPQHF
>many|TRBD2|TRBJ2-3|TRBV4-2
TGTGCCAGCAGCCAAGTAGCGGGGATGTTGAATACGCAGTATTTT
CASSQVAGMLNTQYF
>medium-sized|TRBD2|TRBJ2-7|TRBV28
TGTGCCAGCAGTCGAACTAGCGGGGGTGTCTACGAGCAGTACTTC
CASSRTSGGVYEQYF
>-|-|TRBJ2-5|TRBV7-2
TGTGCCAGCAGCACCTTGGCCCGAAGTGAAGAGACCCAGTACTTC
CASSTLARSEETQYF
>many|TRBD1|TRBJ1-5|TRBV6-2/TRBV6-3
TGTGCCAGCAGTACACAGGGGAGGGACAATCAGCCCCAGCATTTT
CASSTQGRDNQPQHF
>-|-|TRBJ1-6|TRBV20-1
TGCAGTGCTAGATCGGGAGAGTCACCCCTCCACTTT
CSARSGESPLHF
>-|-|TRBJ1-2|TRBV7-9
TGTGCCAGCAGCTTAGTTTCAGGAAACTATGGCTACACCTTC
CASSLVSGNYGYTF
>many|-|TRBJ1-4|TRBV27
TGTGCCAGCAGTTTATCCCTAATAGGGGAAAAACTGTTTTTT
CASSLSLIGEKLFF
>many|TRBD1|TRBJ1-6|TRBV5-1
TGCGCCAGCAGCGACTTAGGCCTCGGGGGGACAGGGAATTCACCCCTCCACTTT
CASSDLGLGGTGNSPLHF
>many|-|TRBJ1-2|TRBV30
TGTGCCTGGAGTGTACGGGCAGGGCGGGGGTACACCTTC
CAWSVRAGRGYTF
>-|TRBD1|TRBJ1-5|TRBV20-1
TGCAGTGCTAGAGACAACAGGGGATCTCAGCCCCAGCATTTT
CSARDNRGSQPQHF
>many|-|TRBJ2-7|TRBV28
TGTGCCAGCAGTTTAGGGTTTAACGAGCAGTACTTC
CASSLGFNEQYF
>many|TRBD2|TRBJ2-5|TRBV11-2
TGTGCCAGCAGCTCGCGGGGGGAGACCCAGTACTTC
CASSSRGETQYF
>medium-sized|TRBD1|TRBJ2-1|TRBV6-1
TGTGCCAGCAGTGAAAGGGGACAGGGTTTAAGCGAGCAGTTCTTC
CASSERGQGLSEQFF
>many|TRBD1|TRBJ2-7|TRBV9
TGTGCCAGCTCCCGCGGGACAGGGGCCGCCTACGAGCAGTACTTC
CASSRGTGAAYEQYF
>-|-|TRBJ1-1|TRBV19
TGTGCCAGTAGTATAGACGCGGAGAACACTGAAGCTTTCTTT
CASSIDAENTEAFF
>many|-|TRBJ1-1|TRBV11-2
TGTGCCAGCAGCTTGGAGGGTAGCACTGAAGCTTTCTTT
CASSLEGSTEAFF
>many|TRBD2|TRBJ2-1|TRBV9
TGTGCCAGCAGCGTAACGGTTGGGGGAGCGGGGGACAATGAGCAGTTCTTC
CASSVTVGGAGDNEQFF
>few|-|TRBJ2-3|TRBV20-1
TGCAGTGCTAGTGGTAGCACAGATACGCAGTATTTT
CSASGSTDTQYF
>many|-|TRBJ2-3|TRBV7-8
TGTGCCAGCAGCTCGGTGGGGACGCAGTATTTT
CASSSVGTQYF
>-|TRBD1|TRBJ1-6|TRBV12-3/TRBV12-4
TGTGACAGCAGGGGGACAGGTTACCGATGGTCACCCCTCCACTTT
CDSRGTGYRWSPLHF
>-|TRBD2|TRBJ2-3|TRBV5-1
TGCGCCAGCAGCTTGGCGGGGTCGGGAGGAGATACGCAGTATTTT
CASSLAGSGGDTQYF
>many|-|TRBJ2-6|TRBV19
TGTGCCAGTAGTATGTATGGGGCCAACGTCCTGACTTTC
CASSMYGANVLTF
>few|TRBD2|TRBJ2-7|TRBV7-6
TGTGCCAGCAGCTTAGAAGGGGTCGCGCTAGCGGACTCCTACGAGCAGTACTTC
CASSLEGVALADSYEQYF
>-|-|TRBJ2-3|TRBV7-2
TGTGCCAGCAGCTCGGACTCCAGGACGCAGTATTTT
CASSSDSRTQYF
>-|TRBD1|TRBJ2-4|TRBV25-1
TGTGCCAGCAGTGCAGGGACAGTCTCGGGAAACATTCAGTACTTC
CASSAGTVSGNIQYF
>many|TRBD1|TRBJ1-2|TRBV19
TGTGCCAGTAGTCCCCAGACAGGGTATGATGGCTACACCTTC
CASSPQTGYDGYTF
>-|-|TRBJ2-7|TRBV5-7
TGTGCCAGCAGCTTGGCATGGCAGCCCCCCTACGAGCAGTACTTC
CASSLAWQPPYEQYF
>-|-|TRBJ1-2|TRBV28
TGTGCCAGCAGTTCTCCTTCCCGTCTTGGCTACACCTTC
CASSSPSRLGYTF
>many|-|TRBJ1-1|TRBV28
TGTGCCAGCGCCCGGGACACTAACACTGAAGCTTTCTTT
CASARDTNTEAFF
>many|TRBD1|TRBJ1-2|TRBV5-5
TGTGCCAGCAGCTTGTGGGACAGGGTAGACGGCTACACCTTC
CASSLWDRVDGYTF
>many|TRBD1|TRBJ1-2|TRBV3-1
TGTGCCAGCAGCCAAGCTACGGGACAGGCATATGGCTACACCTTC
CASSQATGQAYGYTF
>many|-|TRBJ1-1|TRBV28
TGTGCCAGCAGACTAGGACAGTTGAACACTGAAGCTTTCTTT
CASRLGQLNTEAFF
>-|-|TRBJ1-1|TRBV6-4
TGTGCCAGCAGTGACTCGATTGGGCGGGAAGGCACTGAAGCTTTCTTT
CASSDSIGREGTEAFF
>many|TRBD2|TRBJ2-7|TRBV20-1
TGCAGTGCTAGCCCCGGGACTAGCGGGGCCTACGAGCAGTACTTC
CSASPGTSGAYEQYF
>many|-|TRBJ1-5|TRBV6-1
TGTGCCAGCAGTCGGGACGGAAAAAGCAATCAGCCCCAGCATTTT
CASSRDGKSNQPQHF
>-|-|TRBJ1-1|TRBV11-2
TGTGCCAGCAGCTTAACAGGGAGTCGCACTGAAGCTTTCTTT
CASSLTGSRTEAFF
>-|TRBD2|TRBJ2-1|TRBV11-2
TGTGCCAGCAGCTTGGTACTCGGACTAGCGGGCTTTGGGGATGAGCAGTTCTTC
CASSLVLGLAGFGDEQFF
>many|TRBD1|TRBJ2-7|TRBV4-2
TGTGCCAGCAGCCAAGATCCCGACAGGGTGGGGGAGCAGTACTTC
CASSQDPDRVGEQYF
>many|-|TRBJ1-1|TRBV16
TGTGCCAGCAGCCAATTAAAATCGGCCCCTGGAGCTTTCTTT
CASSQLKSAPGAFF
>many|TRBD2|TRBJ2-3|TRBV3-1
TGTGCCAGCAGCCGACTAGCGGGTCAAGATACGCAGTATTTT
CASSRLAGQDTQYF
>once|TRBD2|TRBJ2-3|TRBV6-2/TRBV6-3
TGTGCCATCAGTTTAGGTGCGGGAGGGACCCAAGATACGCAGTATTTT
CAISLGAGGTQDTQYF
>many|-|TRBJ2-7|TRBV9
TGTGCCAGCAGCGTAGGGTGGGAAACCTACGAGCAGTACTTC
CASSVGWETYEQYF
>-|-|TRBJ2-7|TRBV5-1
-
CASSPSWAQGSYEHYF
>many|-|TRBJ1-5|TRBV7-9
TGTGCCAGCAGCTTCGGGGCCCAAGGGCCCCAGCATTTT
CASSFGAQGPQHF